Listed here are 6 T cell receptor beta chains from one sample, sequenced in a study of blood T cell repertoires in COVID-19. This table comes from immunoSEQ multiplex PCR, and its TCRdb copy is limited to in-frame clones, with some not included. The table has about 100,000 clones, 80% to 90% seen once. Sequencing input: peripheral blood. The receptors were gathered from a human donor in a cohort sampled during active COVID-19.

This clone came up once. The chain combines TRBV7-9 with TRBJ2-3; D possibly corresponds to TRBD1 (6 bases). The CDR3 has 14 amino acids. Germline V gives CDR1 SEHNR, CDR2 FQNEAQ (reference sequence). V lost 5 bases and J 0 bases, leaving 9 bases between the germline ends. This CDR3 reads CASSTTGSTDTQYF. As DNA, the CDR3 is TGTGCCAGCAGCACTACAGGGAGCACAGATACGCAGTATTTT.

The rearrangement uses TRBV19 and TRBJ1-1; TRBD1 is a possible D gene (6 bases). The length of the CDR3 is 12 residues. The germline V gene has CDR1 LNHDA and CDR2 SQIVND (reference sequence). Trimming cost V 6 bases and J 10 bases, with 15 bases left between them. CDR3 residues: CASRTTGRAAFF. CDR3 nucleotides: TGTGCCAGTAGGACCACAGGGAGGGCAGCTTTCTTT.

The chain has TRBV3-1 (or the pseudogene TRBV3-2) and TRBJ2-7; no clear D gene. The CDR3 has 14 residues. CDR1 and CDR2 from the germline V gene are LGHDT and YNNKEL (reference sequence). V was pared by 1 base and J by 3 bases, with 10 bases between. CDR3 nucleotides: TGTGCCAGCAGCCAAGCCCGGAGAGGCTACGAGCAGTACTTC. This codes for CASSQARRGYEQYF.

CDR3 loop: CASKSLNADTIYF. CDR3 in DNA: TGTGCCAGTAAGAGCTTAAACGCGGACACCATATATTTT. The genes are TRBV19 and TRBJ1-3, with no clear D. V was pared by 7 bases and J by 8 bases, with 15 bases between. CDR1 and CDR2 from the germline V gene are LNHDA and SQIVND (reference sequence). The CDR3 consists of 13 residues.

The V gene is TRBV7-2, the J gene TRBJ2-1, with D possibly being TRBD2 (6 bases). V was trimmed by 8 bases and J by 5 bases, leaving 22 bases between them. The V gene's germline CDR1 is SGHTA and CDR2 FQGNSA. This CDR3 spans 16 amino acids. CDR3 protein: CASRGMGGVGHNEQFF. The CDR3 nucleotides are TGTGCCAGCCGGGGGATGGGGGGAGTCGGCCACAATGAGCAGTTCTTC.

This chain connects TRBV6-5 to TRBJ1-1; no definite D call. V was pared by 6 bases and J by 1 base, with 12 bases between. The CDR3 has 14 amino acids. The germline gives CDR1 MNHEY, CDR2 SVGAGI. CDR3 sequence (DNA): TGTGCCAGCAGCGACTGGAGGAAGAACACTGAAGCTTTCTTT. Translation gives CASSDWRKNTEAFF.